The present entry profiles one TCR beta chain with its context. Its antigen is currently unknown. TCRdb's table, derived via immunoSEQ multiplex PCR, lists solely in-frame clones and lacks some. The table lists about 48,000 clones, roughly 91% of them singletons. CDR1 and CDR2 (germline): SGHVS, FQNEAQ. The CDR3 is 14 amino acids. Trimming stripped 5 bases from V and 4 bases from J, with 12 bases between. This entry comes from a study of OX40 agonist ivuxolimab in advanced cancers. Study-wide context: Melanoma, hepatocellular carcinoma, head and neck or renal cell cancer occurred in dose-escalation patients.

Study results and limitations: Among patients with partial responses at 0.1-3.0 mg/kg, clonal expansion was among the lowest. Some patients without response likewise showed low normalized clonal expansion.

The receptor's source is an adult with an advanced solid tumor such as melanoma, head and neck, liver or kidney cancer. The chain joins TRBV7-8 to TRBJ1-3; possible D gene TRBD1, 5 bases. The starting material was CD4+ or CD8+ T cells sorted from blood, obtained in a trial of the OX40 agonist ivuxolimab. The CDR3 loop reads CASSMRGVGNTIYF. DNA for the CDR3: TGTGCCAGCAGCATGAGGGGAGTCGGAAACACCATATATTTT. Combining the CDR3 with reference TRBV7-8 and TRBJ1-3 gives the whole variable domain GAGVSQSPRYKVAKRGQDVALRCDPISGHVSLFWYQQALGQGPEFLTYFQNEAQLDKSGLPSDRFFAERPEGSVSTLKIQRTQQEDSAVYLCASSMRGVGNTIYFGEGSWLTVV.